The following is a TCR beta chain sequence with its context. In the original workflow: Estimates of nucleated cell counts were drawn from the amplification of reference gene primers. Assay: immunoSEQ multiplex PCR; the TCRdb copy retains only in-frame clones and omits some. V and J calls and clone size are copied from that table; D and trimming were computed from the DNA. The sample comprises around 200,000 clones, about 85% of which are singletons, and 9.8% rests with the top ten. This sample was included in a study of blood T cell repertoires in COVID-19. Across the study: Spain, Italy and the United States supplied samples that represented acute and convalescent COVID-19. Nucleic acid was either cDNA or gDNA, and it came from T cells, B-cell-depleted T cells, or PBMCs.

V lost 0 bases, J lost 4 bases, and 11 bases stayed unmatched. CDR1 and CDR2 (germline): MNHNS, SASEGT. The CDR3 covers 18 residues. The sequencing sample was made of peripheral blood. The rearrangement uses TRBV6-1 and TRBJ1-3, with TRBD1 identical over 8 bases. This sequence originates from a woman older than 75 with acute or convalescent COVID-19. This chain's CDR3 is CASSEASYGQGSGNTIYF. DNA of the CDR3: TGTGCCAGCAGTGAAGCCTCCTACGGACAGGGATCAGGAAACACCATATATTTT.